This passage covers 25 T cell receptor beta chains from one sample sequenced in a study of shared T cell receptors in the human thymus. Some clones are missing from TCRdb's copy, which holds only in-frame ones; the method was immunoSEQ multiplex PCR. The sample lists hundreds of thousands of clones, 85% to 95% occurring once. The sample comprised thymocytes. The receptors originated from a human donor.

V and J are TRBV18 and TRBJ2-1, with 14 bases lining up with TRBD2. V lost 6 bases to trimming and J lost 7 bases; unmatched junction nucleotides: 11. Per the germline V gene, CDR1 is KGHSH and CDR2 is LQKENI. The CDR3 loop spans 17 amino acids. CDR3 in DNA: TGTGCCAGCTCTCCGGGACTAGCGGGAGCCAAGGTGAATGAGCAGTTCTTC. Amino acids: CASSPGLAGAKVNEQFF.

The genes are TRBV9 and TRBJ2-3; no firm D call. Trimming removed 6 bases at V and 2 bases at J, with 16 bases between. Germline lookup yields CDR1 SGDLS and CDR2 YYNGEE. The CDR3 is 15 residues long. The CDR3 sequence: CASTQPPQVTDTQYF. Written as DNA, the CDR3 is TGTGCCAGCACCCAACCCCCCCAAGTCACAGATACGCAGTATTTT.

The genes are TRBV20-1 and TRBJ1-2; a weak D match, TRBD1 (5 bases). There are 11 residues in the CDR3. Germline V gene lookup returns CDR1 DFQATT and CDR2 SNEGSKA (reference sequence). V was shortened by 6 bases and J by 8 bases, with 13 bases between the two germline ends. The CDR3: CSATRGAGYTF. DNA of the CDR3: TGCAGTGCCACCCGCGGGGCAGGCTACACCTTC.

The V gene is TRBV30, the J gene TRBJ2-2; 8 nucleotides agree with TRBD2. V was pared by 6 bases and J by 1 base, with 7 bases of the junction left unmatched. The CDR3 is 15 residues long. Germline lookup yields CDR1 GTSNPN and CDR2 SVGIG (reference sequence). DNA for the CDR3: TGTGCCTGCCCGGGAAGCGGGAGGAACACCGGGGAGCTGTTTTTT. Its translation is CACPGSGRNTGELFF.

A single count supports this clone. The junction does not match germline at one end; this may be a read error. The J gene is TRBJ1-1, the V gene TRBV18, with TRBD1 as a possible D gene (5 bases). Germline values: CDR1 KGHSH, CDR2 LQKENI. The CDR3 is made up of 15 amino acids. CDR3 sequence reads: CASSPLGGRVTEAFF. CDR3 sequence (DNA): TGTGCCAGCTCCCCACTTGGGGGTAGAGTCACTGAAGCTTTCTTT.

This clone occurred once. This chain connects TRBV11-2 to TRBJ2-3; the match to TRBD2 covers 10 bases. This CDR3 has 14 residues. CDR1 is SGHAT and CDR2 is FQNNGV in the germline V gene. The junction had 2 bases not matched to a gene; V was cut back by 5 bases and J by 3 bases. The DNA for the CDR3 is TGTGCCAGCAGCCGGACTAGCGGAACAGATACGCAGTATTTT. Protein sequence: CASSRTSGTDTQYF. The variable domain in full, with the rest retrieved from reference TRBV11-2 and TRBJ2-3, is EAGVAQSPRYKIIEKRQSVAFWCNPISGHATLYWYQQILGQGPKLLIQFQNNGVVDDSQLPKDRFSAERLKGVDSTLKIQPAKLEDSAVYLCASSRTSGTDTQYFGPGTRLTVL.

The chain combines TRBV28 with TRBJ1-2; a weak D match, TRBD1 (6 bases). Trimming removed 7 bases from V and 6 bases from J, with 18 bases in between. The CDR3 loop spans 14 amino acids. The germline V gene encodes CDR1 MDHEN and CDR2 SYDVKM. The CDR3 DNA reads TGTGCCAGCACTTTCGGGGGCTCGGGGCATGGCTACACCTTC. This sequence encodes CASTFGGSGHGYTF.

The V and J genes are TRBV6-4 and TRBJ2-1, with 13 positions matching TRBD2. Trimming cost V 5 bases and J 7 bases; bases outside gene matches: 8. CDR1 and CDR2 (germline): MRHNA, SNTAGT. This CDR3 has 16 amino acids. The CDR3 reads CASSQPGTSGTNEQFF. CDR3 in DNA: TGTGCCAGCAGTCAGCCCGGGACTAGCGGGACGAATGAGCAGTTCTTC.

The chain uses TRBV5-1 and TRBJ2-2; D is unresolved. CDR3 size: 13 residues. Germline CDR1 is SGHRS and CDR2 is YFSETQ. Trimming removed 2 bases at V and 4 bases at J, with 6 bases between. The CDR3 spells CASSLSTTGELFF. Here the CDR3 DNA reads TGCGCCAGCAGCTTAAGTACCACCGGGGAGCTGTTTTTT.

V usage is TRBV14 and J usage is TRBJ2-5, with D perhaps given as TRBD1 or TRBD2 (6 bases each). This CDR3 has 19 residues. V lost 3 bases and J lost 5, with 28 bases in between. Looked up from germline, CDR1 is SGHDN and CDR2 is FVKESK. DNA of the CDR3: TGTGCCAGCAGCCAGCGAAGAGGTTCGGACCGGGGGCCTCGGGAGACCCAGTACTTC. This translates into CASSQRRGSDRGPRETQYF.

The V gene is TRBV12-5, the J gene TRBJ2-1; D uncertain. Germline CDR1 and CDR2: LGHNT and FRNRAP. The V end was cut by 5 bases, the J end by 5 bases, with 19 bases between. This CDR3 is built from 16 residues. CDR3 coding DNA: TGTGCTAGTGGTCCGGGCCCTTCCGGGCTACACAATGAGCAGTTCTTC. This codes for CASGPGPSGLHNEQFF.

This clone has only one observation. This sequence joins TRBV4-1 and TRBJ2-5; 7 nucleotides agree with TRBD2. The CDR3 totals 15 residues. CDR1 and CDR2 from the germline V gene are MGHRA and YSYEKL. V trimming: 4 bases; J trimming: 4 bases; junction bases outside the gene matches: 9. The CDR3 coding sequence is TGCGCCAGCAGCCCGTTAGCGGGTTCGAGAGAGACCCAGTACTTC. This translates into CASSPLAGSRETQYF.

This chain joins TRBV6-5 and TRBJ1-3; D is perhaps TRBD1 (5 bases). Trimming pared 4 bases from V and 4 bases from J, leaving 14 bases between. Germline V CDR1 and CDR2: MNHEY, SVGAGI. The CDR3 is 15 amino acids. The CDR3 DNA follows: TGTGCCAGCAGTTTCCCGGGACTCAGAGGAAACACCATATATTTT. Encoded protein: CASSFPGLRGNTIYF.

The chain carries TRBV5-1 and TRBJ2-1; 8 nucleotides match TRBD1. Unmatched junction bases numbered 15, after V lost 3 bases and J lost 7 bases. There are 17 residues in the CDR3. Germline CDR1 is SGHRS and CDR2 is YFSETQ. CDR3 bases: TGCGCCAGCAGCTGCCAGTCCAGGGGGCAGGACGATAATGAGCAGTTCTTC. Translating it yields CASSCQSRGQDDNEQFF.

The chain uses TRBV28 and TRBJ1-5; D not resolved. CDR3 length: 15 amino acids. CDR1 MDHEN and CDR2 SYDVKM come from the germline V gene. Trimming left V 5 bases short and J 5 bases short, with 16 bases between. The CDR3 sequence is CASSPDSQKDQPQHF. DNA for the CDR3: TGTGCCAGCAGTCCGGACTCCCAAAAGGATCAGCCCCAGCATTTT.

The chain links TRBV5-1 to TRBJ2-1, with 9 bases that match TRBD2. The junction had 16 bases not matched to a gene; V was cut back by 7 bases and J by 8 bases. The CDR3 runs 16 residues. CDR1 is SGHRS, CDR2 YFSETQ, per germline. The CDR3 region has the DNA TGCGCCAGCGCCTCGACTAGCGGAAAACCAGTGGATGAGCAGTTCTTC. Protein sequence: CASASTSGKPVDEQFF. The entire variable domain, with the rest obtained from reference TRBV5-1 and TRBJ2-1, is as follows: KAGVTQTPRYLIKTRGQQVTLSCSPISGHRSVSWYQQTPGQGLQFLFEYFSETQRNKGNFPGRFSGRQFSNSRSEMNVSTLELGDSALYLCASASTSGKPVDEQFFGPGTRLTVL.

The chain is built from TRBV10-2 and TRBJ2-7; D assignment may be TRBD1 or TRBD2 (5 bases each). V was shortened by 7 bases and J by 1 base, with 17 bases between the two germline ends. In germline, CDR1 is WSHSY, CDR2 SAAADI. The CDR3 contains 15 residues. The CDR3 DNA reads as TGCGCCAGCACCGAAAAGAGGGGCGGTTCCTACGAGCAGTACTTC. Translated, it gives CASTEKRGGSYEQYF.

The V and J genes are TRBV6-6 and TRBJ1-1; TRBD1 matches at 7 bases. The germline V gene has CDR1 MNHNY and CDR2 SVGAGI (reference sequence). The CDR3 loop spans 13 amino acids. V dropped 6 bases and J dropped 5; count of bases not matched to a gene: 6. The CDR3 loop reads CASRQGVWTEAFF. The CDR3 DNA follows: TGTGCCAGCAGGCAGGGGGTTTGGACTGAAGCTTTCTTT.

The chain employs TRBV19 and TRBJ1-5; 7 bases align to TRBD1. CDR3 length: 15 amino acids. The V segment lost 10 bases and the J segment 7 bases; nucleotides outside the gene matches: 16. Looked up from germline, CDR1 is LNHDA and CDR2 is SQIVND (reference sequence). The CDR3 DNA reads TGTGCCACAGAGCGACAGGGCCGGGAGGGACAGCCCCAGCATTTT. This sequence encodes CATERQGREGQPQHF.

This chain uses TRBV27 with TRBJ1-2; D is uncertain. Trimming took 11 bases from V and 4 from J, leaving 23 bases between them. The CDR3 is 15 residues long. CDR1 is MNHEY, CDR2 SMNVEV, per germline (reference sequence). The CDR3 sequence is CAPRVRRMAFYGYTF. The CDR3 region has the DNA TGTGCCCCCCGGGTTCGACGGATGGCCTTCTATGGCTACACCTTC.

The CDR3 here is CASSQSYRARTEAFF. As DNA, the CDR3 is TGTGCCAGCAGCCAATCTTACAGGGCCCGGACTGAAGCTTTCTTT. The J gene is TRBJ1-1, the V gene TRBV14; D perhaps matches TRBD1 (6 bases). The CDR3 spans 15 residues. V lost 2 bases to trimming and J lost 5 bases, with 15 bases between them. Germline lookup yields CDR1 SGHDN and CDR2 FVKESK.

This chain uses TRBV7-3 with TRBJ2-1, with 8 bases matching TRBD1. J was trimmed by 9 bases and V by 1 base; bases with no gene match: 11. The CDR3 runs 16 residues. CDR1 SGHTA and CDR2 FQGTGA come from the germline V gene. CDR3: CASSLIGFRGRSEQFF. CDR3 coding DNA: TGTGCCAGCAGCTTAATAGGATTCAGGGGGCGAAGTGAGCAGTTCTTC.

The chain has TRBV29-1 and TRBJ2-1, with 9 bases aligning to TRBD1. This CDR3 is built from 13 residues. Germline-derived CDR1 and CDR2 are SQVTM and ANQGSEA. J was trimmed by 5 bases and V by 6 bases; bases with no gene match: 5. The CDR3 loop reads CSVTGTGNNEQFF. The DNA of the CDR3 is TGCAGCGTGACCGGGACAGGGAACAATGAGCAGTTCTTC.

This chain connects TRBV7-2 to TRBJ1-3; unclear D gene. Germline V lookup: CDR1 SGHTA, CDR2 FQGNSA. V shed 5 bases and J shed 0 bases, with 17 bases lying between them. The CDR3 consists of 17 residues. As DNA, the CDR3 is TGTGCCAGCAGCCCCCCAGTGGGAGGCAGCTCTGGAAACACCATATATTTT. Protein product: CASSPPVGGSSGNTIYF. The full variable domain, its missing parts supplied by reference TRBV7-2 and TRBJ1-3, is GAGVSQSPSNKVTEKGKDVELRCDPISGHTALYWYRQSLGQGLEFLIYFQGNSAPDKSGLPSDRFSAERTGGSVSTLTIQRTQQEDSAVYLCASSPPVGGSSGNTIYFGEGSWLTVV.

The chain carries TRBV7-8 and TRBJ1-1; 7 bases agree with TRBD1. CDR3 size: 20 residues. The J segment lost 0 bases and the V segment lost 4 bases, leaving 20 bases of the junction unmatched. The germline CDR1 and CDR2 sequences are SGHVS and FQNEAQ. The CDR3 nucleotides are TGTGCCAGCAGCTGGAACAGGGGAATTGGTCGACTTCCCATGAACACTGAAGCTTTCTTT. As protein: CASSWNRGIGRLPMNTEAFF.